This T cell receptor (beta chain) was captured by sequencing in a study of blood T cells in healthy people across ages. The draw of peripheral blood yielded around 10 milliliters from each donor. This clonotype was found a few times. V was pared by 5 bases and J by 0 bases, with 9 bases of the junction left unmatched. CDR1 and CDR2 (germline): SEHNR, FQNEAQ (reference sequence). This CDR3 has 16 residues. Together with a sample-barcoded 5' primer, a J-beta primer mix was included in a second PCR lasting about 6 to 12 cycles. Tagging of each cDNA molecule was performed by a template-switch adaptor with 12 random nucleotides. TCRdb ran MiXCR on the 5' RACE reads and lists one entry per CDR3 protein. Of more than 1,400,000 distinct CDR3 sequences in the sample, around 39% were seen once.

The TCR originated in a woman between 18 and 29 years old in good health. The sample was blood. J is TRBJ2-7 and V is TRBV7-9, with 8 bases matching TRBD2. CDR3 DNA sequence: TGTGCCAGCAGCCCCTTGCGGGGGGCTAGCTCCTACGAGCAGTACTTC. Amino acids: CASSPLRGASSYEQYF.